The present T cell receptor beta chain was sequenced within a study of T cells in localized non-small cell lung cancer. Notes on the study in general: In adjacent lung, a median approximately 60 of the top 100 tumor clones were found.

In germline, CDR1 is SGHNT, CDR2 YENEEA. V gave up 3 bases and J gave up 2 bases, with 7 bases separating them. The CDR3 sequence is 13 residues long. On this clone: The target antigen is unknown.

Assay: immunoSEQ multiplex PCR; the TCRdb copy retains only in-frame clones and omits some. This sample has about 33,000 clones, with around 80% found just once. This chain joins TRBV11-3 and TRBJ2-5; the D is unclear. This sample comprised peripheral blood, obtained before any cancer treatment. This clonotype was sampled from a male donor older than 55 with stage III squamous cell lung carcinoma. The CDR3 DNA follows: TGTGCCAGCAGCTTGGGAATACAAGAGACCCAGTACTTC. Translated, it gives CASSLGIQETQYF.